The 30 T cell receptor beta chains below were found in one sample sequenced in a study of cytomegalovirus exposure and HLA in healthy donors. A multiplex PCR was run with 60 Vbeta primers and 13 Jbeta primers. Clones were sequenced by immunoSEQ multiplex PCR, and TCRdb holds only the in-frame ones, with some missing. This table holds 150,000 to 200,000 clones, about four fifths found once. The sequencing input was PBMCs. The receptor source for this set is a girl under 18 in good health and CMV-seropositive.

This clone was seen more than once but under ten times. The V call is TRBV21-1, the J call TRBJ1-5; TRBD1 is the table's D call and was not checked against the DNA. TRBV21-1 has pseudogene status. The CDR3 runs to 18 residues. The CDR3 region is CASSKVHPRRVLGQPQHF. In DNA form, the CDR3 reads TGTGCCAGCAGCAAAGTCCACCCTCGCAGGGTTCTTGGTCAGCCCCAGCATTTT.

The chain combines TRBV10-2 with TRBJ2-1; maybe TRBD1 (6 bases). Germline V gene sequence: CDR1 WSHSY, CDR2 SAAADI. This CDR3 region has 15 residues. V was trimmed by 4 bases and J by 2 bases, leaving 12 bases between them. CDR3 loop: CASSVAGVPYNEQFF. DNA of the CDR3: TGCGCCAGCAGTGTGGCAGGGGTCCCCTACAATGAGCAGTTCTTC.

This clone was detected only once. This chain's CDR3 is CASSVRRQGAVNTEAFF. CDR3 coding DNA: TGTGCCAGCAGCGTTCGTCGACAGGGGGCTGTGAACACTGAAGCTTTCTTT. This sequence joins TRBV21-1 and TRBJ1-1; TRBD1 is the table's D call, not checked against the DNA. TRBV21-1 is a listed pseudogene. This CDR3 contains 17 residues.

V and J are TRBV5-1 and TRBJ2-1; no clear D gene. The CDR3 spans 13 residues. Per the germline V gene, CDR1 is SGHRS and CDR2 is YFSETQ. The V end lost 1 base, the J end lost 5 bases, and 7 bases lay between the germline ends. CDR3 bases: TGCGCCAGCAGCTTGAACACCGACAATGAGCAGTTCTTC. This codes for CASSLNTDNEQFF.

A single count supports this clone. The V call is TRBV13, the J call TRBJ2-1; weak D call: TRBD1 (6 bases). Germline-derived CDR1 and CDR2 are PRHDT and FYEKMQ (reference sequence). The CDR3 consists of 13 residues. V was shortened by 5 bases and J by 5 bases, with 10 bases between the two germline ends. The CDR3 nucleotides are TGTGCCAGCAGCCCCAGGGGAAACAATGAGCAGTTCTTC. It codes for CASSPRGNNEQFF.

This clone was counted only a few times. This sequence joins TRBV4-2 and TRBJ1-5; D is undetermined. In germline, CDR1 is LGHNA, CDR2 YNFKEQ. The CDR3 extends over 16 amino acids. Trimming took off 4 bases at V and 4 bases at J, with 17 bases between the two ends. The CDR3 nucleotides are TGTGCCAGCAGCCCCAAAACGGGGTCGAGGAATCAGCCCCAGCATTTT. Residues: CASSPKTGSRNQPQHF.

The rearrangement joins TRBV4-2 to TRBJ2-2; no clear D gene. The CDR3 runs 18 residues. V was cut by 0 bases and J by 0 bases, with 14 bases left in between. Germline CDR1 LGHNA, CDR2 YNFKEQ. The CDR3 protein is CASSQERRAFANTGELFF. CDR3 bases: TGTGCCAGCAGCCAAGAGCGGCGAGCGTTCGCGAACACCGGGGAGCTGTTTTTT.

This chain links TRBV27 with TRBJ1-1; no definite D call. The CDR3 sequence is 15 residues long. V was clipped by 2 bases and J by 7 bases, with 17 bases between them. CDR1 and CDR2 (germline): MNHEY, SMNVEV (reference sequence). CDR3 nucleotides: TGTGCCAGCAGTTTAACCGCGCCGACGGGAGGTGAAGCTTTCTTT. It translates to CASSLTAPTGGEAFF.

This chain connects TRBV5-5 to TRBJ2-7, with TRBD1 identical over 9 bases. This CDR3 region has 14 residues. The ends lost 6 bases at V and 7 bases at J; junction bases unmatched: 11. Germline CDR1 reads SGHKS; CDR2 reads YYEKEE (reference sequence). Here the CDR3 reads CASTRQGDLGEQYF. In nucleotides, the CDR3 is TGTGCCAGCACCCGACAGGGGGACCTGGGGGAGCAGTACTTC.

The chain has TRBV10-3 and TRBJ1-3, with a weak D call TRBD1 (5 bases). V gave up 9 bases and J gave up 0 bases, with 6 bases separating them. CDR3 length: 12 residues. Per germline, CDR1 ENHRY and CDR2 SYGVKD. CDR3: CAITGSGNTIYF. The CDR3 DNA reads as TGTGCCATAACAGGCTCTGGAAACACCATATATTTT.

V usage is TRBV21-1 and J usage is TRBJ2-7; TRBD2, the table's D call, was not compared with the DNA. TRBV21-1 is shown as a pseudogene. There are 14 residues in the CDR3. CDR3 region: CASSKAGGGYEQYF. The CDR3 coding sequence is TGTGCCAGCAGCAAAGCTGGCGGGGGCTACGAGCAGTACTTC.

J is TRBJ2-2 and V is TRBV6-5, with D maybe TRBD1 (5 bases). Between the trimmed V and J ends, which lost 8 bases and 2 bases, there was a span of 9 bases. This CDR3 has 13 amino acids. Germline V gene sequence: CDR1 MNHEY, CDR2 SVGAGI. The CDR3 protein is CASRRTNTGELFF. DNA for the CDR3: TGTGCCAGCCGCCGGACAAACACCGGGGAGCTGTTTTTT.

The rearrangement joins TRBV5-6 to TRBJ2-3; weak D call: TRBD1 (6 bases). The CDR3 sequence is 14 residues long. Germline-derived CDR1 and CDR2 are SGHDT and YYEEEE. Trimming took 2 bases from V and 8 from J, leaving 15 bases between them. The CDR3 protein is CASSLPTGLGTQYF. The CDR3 DNA follows: TGTGCCAGCAGCTTACCGACAGGCCTTGGTACGCAGTATTTT. The full variable domain, with the rest looked up from reference TRBV5-6 and TRBJ2-3, is DAGVTQSPTHLIKTRGQQVTLRCSPKSGHDTVSWYQQALGQGPQFIFQYYEEEERQRGNFPDRFSGHQFPNYSSELNVNALLLGDSALYLCASSLPTGLGTQYFGPGTRLTVL.

V is TRBV7-8 and J is TRBJ2-3; 9 nucleotides align to TRBD1. CDR3 length: 16 residues. Germline assignment: CDR1 SGHVS and CDR2 FQNEAQ. V trimming: 5 bases; J trimming: 1 base; junction bases outside the gene matches: 7. CDR3: CASSLRQGVRTDTQYF. CDR3 sequence (DNA): TGTGCCAGCAGCCTACGACAGGGGGTTCGCACAGATACGCAGTATTTT.

The V call is TRBV2, the J call TRBJ1-1; D is unresolved. Trimming removed 4 bases at V and 0 bases at J, with 9 bases between. Germline V gives CDR1 SNHLY, CDR2 FYNNEI. The CDR3 loop spans 14 amino acids. DNA of the CDR3: TGTGCCAGCAGTGTCCGGGGTATGAACACTGAAGCTTTCTTT. Protein product: CASSVRGMNTEAFF.

This clone was detected once. Other nucleotide sequences from this sample produce the same CDR3. The rearrangement uses TRBV2 and TRBJ2-1; 9 bases align to TRBD2. The CDR3 contains 17 residues. V gave up 10 bases and J gave up 5 bases; unmatched junction bases: 18. Germline CDR1 SNHLY, CDR2 FYNNEI. CDR3 in amino acids: CAIKATQGLAVNNEQFF. The CDR3 DNA follows: TGTGCCATCAAGGCAACGCAGGGACTAGCCGTTAACAATGAGCAGTTCTTC.

The CDR3 DNA reads TGCGCCAGCAGTGAATCGGGGTACATCAGCGAGCAGTACTTC. It yields the protein CASSESGYISEQYF. J is TRBJ2-7 and V is TRBV10-2, with D possibly matching TRBD2 (5 bases). Trimming removed 3 bases at V and 6 bases at J, with 15 bases between. The CDR3 loop spans 14 amino acids. Germline V gene data show CDR1 as WSHSY and CDR2 as SAAADI.

The genes are TRBV27 and TRBJ2-5, with 7 nucleotides matching TRBD2. The J call is doubtful: the DNA matches TRBJ2-7 better. The CDR3 totals 14 residues. Per germline, CDR1 MNHEY and CDR2 SMNVEV (reference sequence). CDR3 region: CASSLRGDDYEQYF. The CDR3 DNA reads as TGTGCCAGCAGTTTACGGGGGGACGACTACGAGCAGTACTTC.

The chain links TRBV7-6 to TRBJ1-5, with D possibly matching TRBD1 (5 bases). This CDR3 contains 15 residues. Germline assignment: CDR1 SGHVS and CDR2 FNYEAQ. Deletions cut 5 bases from V and 1 base from J, with 12 bases between. In nucleotides, the CDR3 is TGTGCCAGCAGCGCTACAGGTTACAGCAATCAGCCCCAGCATTTT. This sequence encodes CASSATGYSNQPQHF.

This chain links TRBV10-3 with TRBJ2-7, with D possibly being TRBD1 (6 bases). This CDR3 has 14 amino acids. Per germline, CDR1 ENHRY and CDR2 SYGVKD. With 3 bases removed from V and 4 bases from J, the gap between germline ends came to 13 bases. CDR3 loop: CAISDGTDRYEQYF. The CDR3 DNA sequence: TGTGCCATCAGTGACGGGACGGACAGATACGAGCAGTACTTC.

CDR3 sequence: CASSPFGKRESYEQYF. The CDR3, as DNA: TGTGCCAGCAGCCCCTTCGGCAAGCGGGAATCGTACGAGCAGTACTTC. The rearrangement joins TRBV14 to TRBJ2-7, with 7 bases matching TRBD2. Per the germline V gene, CDR1 is SGHDN and CDR2 is FVKESK. CDR3 length: 16 residues. V dropped 4 bases and J dropped 4; count of bases not matched to a gene: 13.

The rearrangement links TRBV5-1 to TRBJ2-3, with 9 bases fitting TRBD2. Per the germline V gene, CDR1 is SGHRS and CDR2 is YFSETQ. Trimming at V came to 0 bases and at J to 5 bases, leaving 10 bases not matched to a gene. This CDR3 spans 17 amino acids. The CDR3, as DNA: TGCGCCAGCAGCTTGGGCGGGGGGGCGAGGGTGAGAGATACGCAGTATTTT. It encodes CASSLGGGARVRDTQYF.

The V and J genes are TRBV5-4 and TRBJ2-3, with D possibly being TRBD2 (5 bases). V lost 4 bases, J lost 1 base, and 19 bases lay in between. CDR1 and CDR2 from the germline V gene are SGHNT and YYREEE (reference sequence). The CDR3 extends over 17 amino acids. The CDR3 here is CASSLRESGAGTDTQYF. The CDR3 region has the DNA TGTGCCAGCAGCCTCCGTGAGAGCGGTGCCGGCACAGATACGCAGTATTTT.

The genes are TRBV21-1 and TRBJ1-1; the table's D gene call, TRBD1, was not cross checked with the DNA. TRBV21-1 is assigned pseudogene status. CDR3 size: 13 residues. In DNA form, the CDR3 reads TGTGCCAGCATAGGGGCGCAGAACACTGAAGCTTTCTTT. Encoded protein: CASIGAQNTEAFF.

The chain links TRBV7-9 to TRBJ2-2; D remains ambiguous. Germline V gene sequence: CDR1 SEHNR, CDR2 FQNEAQ (reference sequence). This CDR3 spans 12 amino acids. The V end was cut by 2 bases, the J end by 7 bases, with 5 bases between. The CDR3 reads CASSLSGGELFF. DNA for the CDR3: TGTGCCAGCAGCTTATCCGGCGGGGAGCTGTTTTTT.

The rearrangement uses TRBV23-1 and TRBJ1-1; unclear D gene. TRBV23-1 qualifies as an ORF whose function is uncertain. The V gene lost 2 bases and the J gene lost 4 bases, with 8 bases spanning the gap. This CDR3 comprises 13 residues. The CDR3 sequence: CASSQTAGTEAFF. CDR3 DNA: TGCGCCAGCAGTCAAACAGCAGGCACTGAAGCTTTCTTT.

The chain carries TRBV6-5 and TRBJ2-1; 8 bases map to TRBD2. The germline CDR1 and CDR2 sequences are MNHEY and SVGAGI. This CDR3 is 13 amino acids long. V trimming: 7 bases; J trimming: 8 bases; junction bases outside the gene matches: 7. CDR3 sequence reads: CASTDSGADEQFF. In DNA, the CDR3 is TGTGCCAGCACGGATAGCGGGGCAGATGAGCAGTTCTTC.

The chain joins TRBV5-1 to TRBJ2-5, with 10 bases identical to TRBD2. The CDR3 has 16 residues. The V and J ends lost 4 bases and 3 bases, in that order; junction bases with no gene match: 9. CDR1 and CDR2 from the germline V gene are SGHRS and YFSETQ. CDR3 nucleotide sequence: TGCGCCAGCAGCGCCGGGAGTAGCGGGGGGAAAGAGACCCAGTACTTC. Residues: CASSAGSSGGKETQYF.

This clone has a handful of counts. V gene TRBV19 combines with J gene TRBJ1-1; D is perhaps TRBD1 (5 bases). V gave up 7 bases and J gave up 4 bases, with 19 bases separating them. In germline, CDR1 is LNHDA, CDR2 SQIVND (reference sequence). The CDR3 spans 15 residues. CDR3: CASTLSPGGLTEAFF. CDR3 nucleotides: TGTGCCAGTACTCTCAGTCCCGGGGGTCTCACTGAAGCTTTCTTT.

This rearrangement joins TRBV9 to TRBJ2-5; D might be TRBD1 (6 bases). The germline gives CDR1 SGDLS, CDR2 YYNGEE. The V and J ends lost 4 bases and 3 bases respectively, with 13 bases between them. The CDR3 is 14 amino acids. CDR3 DNA sequence: TGTGCCAGCAGCTTCGGGACACACAAAGAGACCCAGTACTTC. Encoded protein: CASSFGTHKETQYF.